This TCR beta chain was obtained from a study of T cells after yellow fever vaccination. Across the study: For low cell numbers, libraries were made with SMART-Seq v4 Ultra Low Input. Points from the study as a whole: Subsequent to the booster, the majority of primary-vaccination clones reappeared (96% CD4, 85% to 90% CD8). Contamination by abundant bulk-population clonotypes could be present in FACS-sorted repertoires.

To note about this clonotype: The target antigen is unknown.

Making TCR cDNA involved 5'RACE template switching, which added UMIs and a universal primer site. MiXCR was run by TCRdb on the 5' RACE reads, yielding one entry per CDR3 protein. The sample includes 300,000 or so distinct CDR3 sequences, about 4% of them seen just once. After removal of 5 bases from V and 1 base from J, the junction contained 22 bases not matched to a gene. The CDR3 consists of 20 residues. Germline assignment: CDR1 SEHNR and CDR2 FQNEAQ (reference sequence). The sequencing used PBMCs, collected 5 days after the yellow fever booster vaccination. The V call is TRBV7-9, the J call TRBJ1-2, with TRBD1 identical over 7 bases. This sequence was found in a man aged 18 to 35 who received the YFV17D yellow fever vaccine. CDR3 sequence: CASSIRPTGSFDIINYGYTF. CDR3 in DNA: TGTGCCAGCAGCATCCGCCCGACAGGGAGTTTTGACATCATTAACTATGGCTACACCTTC.